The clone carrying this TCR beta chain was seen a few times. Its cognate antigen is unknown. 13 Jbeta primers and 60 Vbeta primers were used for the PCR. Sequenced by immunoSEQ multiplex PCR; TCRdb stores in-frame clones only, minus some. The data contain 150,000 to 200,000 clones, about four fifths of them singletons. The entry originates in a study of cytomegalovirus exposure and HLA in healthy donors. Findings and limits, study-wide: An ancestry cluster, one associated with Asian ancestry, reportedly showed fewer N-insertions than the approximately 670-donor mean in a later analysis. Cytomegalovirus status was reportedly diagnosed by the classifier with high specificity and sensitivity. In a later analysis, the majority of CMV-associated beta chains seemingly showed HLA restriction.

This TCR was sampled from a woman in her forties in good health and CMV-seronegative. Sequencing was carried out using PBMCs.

The DNA of the CDR3 is TGTGCCAGCAGCCAGTTAGGACAGGCCTACGAGCAGTACTTC. Translated: CASSQLGQAYEQYF. This chain joins TRBV14 and TRBJ2-7; 7 bases fit TRBD1. CDR3 length: 14 amino acids. With V trimmed by 3 bases and J by 2 bases, 4 bases remained unmatched. Germline CDR1 is SGHDN and CDR2 is FVKESK.